A single T cell receptor (beta chain) is shown here with its context. What it binds is unknown. Generated by immunoSEQ multiplex PCR, the TCRdb table keeps only in-frame clones and is missing some. The table has hundreds of thousands of clones, more than 70% seen once; the top ten hold around 1.5%. Germline V gene sequence: CDR1 MNHEY, CDR2 SVGAGI. With 6 bases removed from V and 6 bases from J, the gap between germline ends came to 17 bases. CDR3 length: 15 residues. The treatment is: some 20 received Ad26.COV2.S at low or high dose, single or two shots; 5 received placebo; per-sample allocation not given. Each sample was drawn 63 days after the first injection (of vaccine or placebo). The donor was a Boston adult aged 18-55 years. The entry originates in a study of Ad26.COV2.S vaccination and SARS-CoV-2 variants. Study context: Recipients of Ad26.COV2.S got it intramuscularly, once or twice 56 days apart.

General observations from the study: Vaccine and placebo recipients had similar non-spike TCR breadth.

The source of this sequence is a person aged 18-60 years who received the Ad26.COV2.S COVID-19 vaccine or a placebo. The gene calls are TRBV6-5 and TRBJ1-4; D perhaps matches TRBD1 (5 bases). The specimen was peripheral blood, collected in a trial of Ad26.COV2.S vaccine versus placebo. The CDR3 protein is CASSRTMVGDEKLFF. Here the CDR3 DNA reads TGTGCCAGCAGCCGCACGATGGTGGGGGATGAAAAACTGTTTTTT.